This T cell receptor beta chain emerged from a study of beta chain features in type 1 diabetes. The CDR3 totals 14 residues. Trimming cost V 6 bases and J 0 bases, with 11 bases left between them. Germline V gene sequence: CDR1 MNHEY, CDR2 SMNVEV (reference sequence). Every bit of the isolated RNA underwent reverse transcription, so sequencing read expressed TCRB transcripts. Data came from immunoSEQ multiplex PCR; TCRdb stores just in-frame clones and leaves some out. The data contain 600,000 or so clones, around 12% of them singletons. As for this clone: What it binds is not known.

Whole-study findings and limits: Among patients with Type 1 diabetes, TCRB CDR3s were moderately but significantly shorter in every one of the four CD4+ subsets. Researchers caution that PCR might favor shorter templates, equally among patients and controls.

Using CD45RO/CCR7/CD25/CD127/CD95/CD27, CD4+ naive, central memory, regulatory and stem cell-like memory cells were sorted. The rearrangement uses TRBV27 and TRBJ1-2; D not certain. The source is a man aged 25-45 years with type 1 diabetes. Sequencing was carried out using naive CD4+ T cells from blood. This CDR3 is CASSPGRSNYGYTF. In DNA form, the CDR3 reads TGTGCCAGCAGCCCCGGGAGGTCTAACTATGGCTACACCTTC.